The 19 T cell receptor beta chains below all came from one sample that was sequenced in a study of blood T cell repertoires in COVID-19. This table comes from immunoSEQ multiplex PCR, and its TCRdb copy is limited to in-frame clones, with some not included. The sample has about 240,000 clones; approximately 82% are singletons. The sample taken for sequencing was peripheral blood. These receptors were collected from a woman between 18 and 29 years old with acute or convalescent COVID-19.

V and J are TRBV19 and TRBJ2-7, with a possible D match to TRBD1 (7 bases). From germline, CDR1 is LNHDA and CDR2 SQIVND (reference sequence). The CDR3 spans 15 residues. Trimming took 4 bases from V and 3 from J, leaving 16 bases between them. The CDR3 nucleotides read TGTGCCAGTAGTACCGCGGGACAGTGGTTCTACGAGCAGTACTTC. As protein: CASSTAGQWFYEQYF.

This chain joins TRBV29-1 and TRBJ2-3; unclear D gene. The germline V gene has CDR1 SQVTM and CDR2 ANQGSEA. This CDR3 is built from 15 residues. The V gene lost 0 bases and the J gene lost 0 bases, with 10 bases spanning the gap. The CDR3 sequence is CSVEDREVSTDTQYF. CDR3 nucleotides: TGCAGCGTTGAAGATCGCGAAGTAAGCACAGATACGCAGTATTTT.

The V call is TRBV3-1 (or the pseudogene TRBV3-2), the J call TRBJ1-4; D unresolved. The CDR3 runs 15 residues. Germline assignment: CDR1 LGHDT and CDR2 YNNKEL (reference sequence). Trimming removed 1 base at V and 4 bases at J, with 10 bases between. The CDR3 sequence is CASSQVAGINEKLFF. CDR3 coding DNA: TGTGCCAGCAGCCAAGTGGCCGGGATTAATGAAAAACTGTTTTTT.

The J gene is TRBJ2-3, the V gene TRBV9, with TRBD1 matching 7 bases. V dropped 0 bases and J dropped 5; count of bases not matched to a gene: 6. CDR3 length: 15 amino acids. CDR1 is SGDLS, CDR2 YYNGEE, per germline. CDR3 residues: CASSVVGQAGDTQYF. CDR3 sequence (DNA): TGTGCCAGCAGCGTAGTTGGACAGGCGGGAGATACGCAGTATTTT. The whole variable domain, filled in from reference TRBV9 and TRBJ2-3, reads DSGVTQTPKHLITATGQRVTLRCSPRSGDLSVYWYQQSLDQGLQFLIQYYNGEERAKGNILERFSAQQFPDLHSELNLSSLELGDSALYFCASSVVGQAGDTQYFGPGTRLTVL.

The V call is TRBV10-3, the J call TRBJ2-1; 12 positions match TRBD2. Losses at the gene ends were 2 bases for V and 5 bases for J; bases not matched to a gene: 4. CDR1 is ENHRY, CDR2 SYGVKD, per germline. CDR3 length equals 16 residues. The CDR3 DNA follows: TGTGCCATCAGTGAGGGATGGACTAGCGGGAACAATGAGCAGTTCTTC. Residues: CAISEGWTSGNNEQFF.

In nucleotides, the CDR3 is TGTGCCAGTAGTATTGGGACTAGCGGCGCCGGGGAGCTGTTTTTT. Its translation: CASSIGTSGAGELFF. The chain joins TRBV19 to TRBJ2-2, with 11 bases lining up with TRBD2. This CDR3 is built from 15 residues. V shed 3 bases and J 6 bases; nucleotides not matched to a gene: 3. CDR1 and CDR2 (germline): LNHDA, SQIVND (reference sequence). Full variable domain (missing parts from reference TRBV19 and TRBJ2-2): DGGITQSPKYLFRKEGQNVTLSCEQNLNHDAMYWYRQDPGQGLRLIYYSQIVNDFQKGDIAEGYSVSREKKESFPLTVTSAQKNPTAFYLCASSIGTSGAGELFFGEGSRLTVL.

CDR3 sequence: CASSLVSVREASYNEQFF. CDR3 coding DNA: TGCGCCAGCAGCTTGGTGTCTGTGCGGGAGGCCTCTTACAATGAGCAGTTCTTC. The chain joins TRBV5-1 to TRBJ2-1; TRBD2 agrees at 8 bases. This CDR3 is 18 amino acids long. CDR1 and CDR2 from the germline V gene are SGHRS and YFSETQ. V lost 0 bases and J lost 4; bases outside the gene matches: 12. Based on the CDR3 plus reference TRBV5-1 and TRBJ2-1, the full variable domain is KAGVTQTPRYLIKTRGQQVTLSCSPISGHRSVSWYQQTPGQGLQFLFEYFSETQRNKGNFPGRFSGRQFSNSRSEMNVSTLELGDSALYLCASSLVSVREASYNEQFFGPGTRLTVL.

The J gene is TRBJ2-7, the V gene TRBV28; 10 nucleotides line up with TRBD1. Germline CDR1 MDHEN, CDR2 SYDVKM. This CDR3 region has 15 residues. V was clipped by 8 bases and J by 6 bases; unmatched bases: 13. The CDR3: CASLTRTGGYTEQYF. CDR3 DNA sequence: TGTGCCAGCTTGACCCGGACAGGGGGATACACCGAGCAGTACTTC.

The chain links TRBV19 to TRBJ1-6; perhaps TRBD1 as D (5 bases). The CDR3 spans 15 residues. The germline CDR1 and CDR2 sequences are LNHDA and SQIVND (reference sequence). Trimming pared 0 bases from V and 10 bases from J, leaving 13 bases between. The DNA of the CDR3 is TGTGCCAGTAGTATAGATCGCGGGGGGGACTCACCCCTCCACTTT. This codes for CASSIDRGGDSPLHF.

The V gene is TRBV6-2 or TRBV6-3, the J gene TRBJ2-1, with D possibly being TRBD1 (5 bases). Per the germline V gene, CDR1 is MNHEY and CDR2 is SVGEGT. CDR3 length equals 13 residues. Trimming shortened V by 2 bases and J by 9 bases, and 11 bases separated the two germline ends. CDR3 amino acids: CASSYTRVSEQFF. CDR3 nucleotides: TGTGCCAGCAGTTACACCAGGGTTTCTGAGCAGTTCTTC.

This clone was seen only once. This chain connects TRBV13 to TRBJ2-2; D may be TRBD1 (5 bases). Germline lookup yields CDR1 PRHDT and CDR2 FYEKMQ (reference sequence). The CDR3 spans 15 residues. Between the trimmed V and J ends, which lost 6 bases and 5 bases, there was a span of 16 bases. The CDR3 nucleotides are TGTGCCAGCAGTTCAGGGTTAAGGGGTACCGGGGAGCTGTTTTTT. Its protein product is CASSSGLRGTGELFF.

This chain uses TRBV7-2 with TRBJ2-7; TRBD2 matches 8 bases. V lost 5 bases and J lost 6; bases outside the gene matches: 6. In germline, CDR1 is SGHTA, CDR2 FQGNSA. The CDR3 runs to 13 residues. Here the CDR3 reads CASSRQAGVEQYF. The DNA for the CDR3 is TGTGCCAGCAGCAGGCAAGCGGGAGTCGAGCAGTACTTC.

The V call is TRBV3-1 (or the pseudogene TRBV3-2), the J call TRBJ2-2, with 7 positions matching TRBD1. Trimming cost V 9 bases and J 1 base; bases outside gene matches: 5. Germline lookup yields CDR1 LGHDT and CDR2 YNNKEL (reference sequence). The CDR3 is 14 residues long. The CDR3 DNA is TGTGCCAGTCGGGACAGAGAGAACACCGGGGAGCTGTTTTTT. Translated: CASRDRENTGELFF.

The chain has TRBV27 and TRBJ2-1, with 7 bases identical to TRBD2. The length of the CDR3 is 14 residues. Germline V gene data show CDR1 as MNHEY and CDR2 as SMNVEV (reference sequence). The J segment lost 5 bases and the V segment lost 2 bases, leaving 3 bases of the junction unmatched. CDR3 sequence (DNA): TGTGCCAGCAGTTTAGGGAGCGGGAACAATGAGCAGTTCTTC. Protein: CASSLGSGNNEQFF.

The rearrangement joins TRBV13 to TRBJ2-5; TRBD1 is a possible D gene (5 bases). The V gene lost 5 bases and the J gene lost 5 bases, with 24 bases spanning the gap. This CDR3 has 17 residues. Germline V lookup: CDR1 PRHDT, CDR2 FYEKMQ (reference sequence). The CDR3 region is CASSPSYETGGQETQYF. The CDR3, as DNA: TGTGCCAGCAGCCCCTCGTATGAAACAGGTGGGCAGGAGACCCAGTACTTC.

The chain recombines TRBV3-1 (or the pseudogene TRBV3-2) with TRBJ2-7; D possibly corresponds to TRBD2 (5 bases). Looked up from germline, CDR1 is LGHDT and CDR2 is YNNKEL (reference sequence). Between the trimmed V and J ends, which lost 4 bases and 3 bases, there was a span of 7 bases. The CDR3 consists of 12 residues. DNA for the CDR3: TGTGCCAGCAGCCCGGACTTCTACGAGCAGTACTTC. Its translation: CASSPDFYEQYF.

The DNA for the CDR3 is TGTGCCAGCAGTTTAGTCCAGGGTAACACTGAAGCTTTCTTT. Protein: CASSLVQGNTEAFF. The chain employs TRBV28 and TRBJ1-1; TRBD1 might be the D (5 bases). Per the germline V gene, CDR1 is MDHEN and CDR2 is SYDVKM. CDR3 length: 14 residues. V lost 2 bases and J 2 bases, leaving 9 bases between the germline ends.

Of note for this clone: Other DNA sequences from this sample encode an identical CDR3 as well. The chain uses TRBV7-2 and TRBJ2-5; D is unclear. Germline V CDR1 and CDR2: SGHTA, FQGNSA. This CDR3 has 13 residues. V lost 0 bases and J lost 1, with 3 bases in between. The chain's CDR3 is CASSLAAQETQYF. The CDR3 DNA reads TGTGCCAGCAGCTTAGCGGCCCAAGAGACCCAGTACTTC. The complete variable domain, with remaining parts taken from reference TRBV7-2 and TRBJ2-5, reads GAGVSQSPSNKVTEKGKDVELRCDPISGHTALYWYRQSLGQGLEFLIYFQGNSAPDKSGLPSDRFSAERTGGSVSTLTIQRTQQEDSAVYLCASSLAAQETQYFGPGTRLLVL.

V is TRBV19 and J is TRBJ1-2; TRBD1 matches at 7 bases. The CDR3 length is 14 residues. The ends lost 11 bases at V and 2 bases at J; junction bases unmatched: 11. The germline V gene has CDR1 LNHDA and CDR2 SQIVND (reference sequence). The CDR3 reads CAGWGTEKNYGYTF. For the CDR3, the DNA is TGTGCCGGATGGGGGACAGAGAAAAACTATGGCTACACCTTC.